The 29 T cell receptor beta chains in this list originate from one sample, sequenced in a study of cytomegalovirus exposure and HLA in healthy donors. The protocol was immunoSEQ multiplex PCR, while the TCRdb copy is restricted to in-frame clones and leaves out a portion. The data contain under 250,000 clones, roughly 83% of them singletons. What was sequenced was PBMCs. These receptors were taken from a woman aged 18 to 35 in good health and CMV-seronegative.

This chain joins TRBV6-1 and TRBJ1-1; no clear D gene. The CDR3 spans 14 residues. Germline V gene data show CDR1 as MNHNS and CDR2 as SASEGT. Trimming removed 1 base from V and 5 bases from J, with 11 bases in between. DNA of the CDR3: TGTGCCAGCAGTGAAGAACAAACCGGGACTGAAGCTTTCTTT. Translating it yields CASSEEQTGTEAFF.

This clone was seen only once. The rearrangement uses TRBV2 and TRBJ2-5; 7 bases line up with TRBD1. The V gene's germline CDR1 is SNHLY and CDR2 FYNNEI. The V segment lost 6 bases and the J segment 3 bases; nucleotides outside the gene matches: 7. CDR3 length: 14 amino acids. CDR3 DNA sequence: TGTGCCAGCAGACTAACCGGGACAGAAGAGACCCAGTACTTC. Translating gives CASRLTGTEETQYF.

The DNA of the CDR3 is TGTGCCGGGGCCGGACAGGGGGGTGAAAAACTGTTTTTT. It is translated as CAGAGQGGEKLFF. The chain links TRBV30 to TRBJ1-4; 10 nucleotides line up with TRBD1. The CDR3 is 13 amino acids. Per germline, CDR1 GTSNPN and CDR2 SVGIG (reference sequence). The J segment lost 7 bases and the V segment lost 8 bases, leaving 7 bases of the junction unmatched.

This rearrangement joins TRBV29-1 to TRBJ1-3; D call uncertain. The CDR3 totals 12 residues. Trimming pared 5 bases from V and 1 base from J, leaving 6 bases between. Germline CDR1 is SQVTM and CDR2 is ANQGSEA. The CDR3: CSVSSSGNTIYF. The CDR3 region has the DNA TGCAGCGTTAGCTCTTCTGGAAACACCATATATTTT. Full variable domain (outside the CDR3, taken from reference TRBV29-1 and TRBJ1-3): SAVISQKPSRDICQRGTSLTIQCQVDSQVTMMFWYRQQPGQSLTLIATANQGSEATYESGFVIDKFPISRPNLTFSTLTVSNMSPEDSSIYLCSVSSSGNTIYFGEGSWLTVV.

This chain links TRBV20-1 with TRBJ2-3; D unresolved. The CDR3 is 11 amino acids. Germline CDR1 and CDR2: DFQATT and SNEGSKA (reference sequence). Trimming stripped 3 bases from V and 5 bases from J, with 6 bases between. CDR3 bases: TGCAGTGCTAGGAATCTAGATACGCAGTATTTT. Translation gives CSARNLDTQYF.

The chain has TRBV6-6 and TRBJ2-3, with 7 bases fitting TRBD1. The CDR3 length is 16 residues. Germline V CDR1 and CDR2: MNHNY, SVGAGI (reference sequence). V lost 2 bases, J lost 1 base, and 6 bases stayed unmatched. CDR3 residues: CASSYTGQSGTDTQYF. The CDR3 DNA reads TGTGCCAGCAGTTACACGGGACAGTCTGGCACAGATACGCAGTATTTT.

The chain is built from TRBV27 and TRBJ2-1; D possibly uses TRBD1 or TRBD2 (5 bases each). Germline CDR1 MNHEY, CDR2 SMNVEV (reference sequence). The CDR3 extends over 12 amino acids. V gave up 2 bases and J gave up 8 bases, with 7 bases separating them. The CDR3 is CASSLGGYEQFF. The CDR3 bases are TGTGCCAGCAGTTTAGGGGGTTATGAGCAGTTCTTC.

This rearrangement joins TRBV5-4 to TRBJ2-1; the match to TRBD1 covers 9 bases. This CDR3 spans 15 amino acids. Germline CDR1 SGHNT, CDR2 YYREEE (reference sequence). Losses at the gene ends were 10 bases for V and 4 bases for J; bases not matched to a gene: 12. In DNA form, the CDR3 reads TGTGCCGCCAGCCCCCGGGACAGGGCTTACAATGAGCAGTTCTTC. This translates into CAASPRDRAYNEQFF. Full variable domain (rest looked up from reference TRBV5-4 and TRBJ2-1): ETGVTQSPTHLIKTRGQQVTLRCSSQSGHNTVSWYQQALGQGPQFIFQYYREEENGRGNFPPRFSGLQFPNYSSELNVNALELDDSALYLCAASPRDRAYNEQFFGPGTRLTVL.

The sample holds one count of this clone. The CDR3 loop reads CASSLTGINTEAFF. The CDR3 DNA reads as TGTGCCAGCAGTTTAACAGGGATAAACACTGAAGCTTTCTTT. The chain links TRBV28 to TRBJ1-1; TRBD1 is a possible D gene (6 bases). The germline CDR1 and CDR2 sequences are MDHEN and SYDVKM. The CDR3 is 14 residues long. Trimming cost V 2 bases and J 2 bases, with 9 bases left between them.

The V gene is TRBV7-3, the J gene TRBJ2-1; the D is unclear. Germline V gene data show CDR1 as SGHTA and CDR2 as FQGTGA. Between the trimmed V and J ends, which lost 1 base and 6 bases, there was a span of 10 bases. The CDR3 runs 14 residues. The CDR3 region has the DNA TGTGCCAGCAGCTTAATGTTGTCTAGCAATGAGCAGTTCTTC. Protein: CASSLMLSSNEQFF. Full variable domain (rest looked up from reference TRBV7-3 and TRBJ2-1): GAGVSQTPSNKVTEKGKYVELRCDPISGHTALYWYRQSLGQGPEFLIYFQGTGAADDSGLPNDRFFAVRPEGSVSTLKIQRTERGDSAVYLCASSLMLSSNEQFFGPGTRLTVL.

This clone was recorded a few times. The genes are TRBV2 and TRBJ2-2, with 11 bases lining up with TRBD2. CDR3 length: 17 residues. Germline values: CDR1 SNHLY, CDR2 FYNNEI. The ends lost 6 bases at V and 4 bases at J; junction bases unmatched: 10. In nucleotides, the CDR3 is TGTGCCAGCAGGGTAACTAGCGGGGGAGATCTCACCGGGGAGCTGTTTTTT. This encodes CASRVTSGGDLTGELFF.

This chain uses TRBV2 with TRBJ1-1; 11 bases map to TRBD1. The CDR3 runs 14 residues. CDR1 SNHLY and CDR2 FYNNEI come from the germline V gene. J was trimmed by 6 bases and V by 6 bases; bases with no gene match: 6. Written as DNA, the CDR3 is TGTGCCAGCAGAGGACAGGGGGCGCTTCCTGAAGCTTTCTTT. This gives the protein CASRGQGALPEAFF.

V gene TRBV10-3 combines with J gene TRBJ2-1; D perhaps matches TRBD2 (6 bases). The CDR3 has 15 residues. From germline, CDR1 is ENHRY and CDR2 SYGVKD. V was clipped by 3 bases and J by 9 bases, with 18 bases between them. The CDR3 DNA reads as TGTGCCATCAGTGACACACCGGGACTGGGCCTTGAGCAGTTCTTC. Protein product: CAISDTPGLGLEQFF.

J is TRBJ1-5 and V is TRBV2; D is uncertain. Germline values: CDR1 SNHLY, CDR2 FYNNEI. The V and J ends lost 5 bases and 9 bases respectively, with 14 bases between them. The CDR3 sequence is 13 residues long. The CDR3 coding sequence is TGTGCCAGCAGTAGGAACCGGAGCGGGCCCCAGCATTTT. This gives the protein CASSRNRSGPQHF.

J is TRBJ2-1 and V is TRBV6-1; TRBD2 aligns across 9 bases. Germline lookup yields CDR1 MNHNS and CDR2 SASEGT. The junction had 7 bases not matched to a gene; V was cut back by 3 bases and J by 10 bases. The CDR3 has 14 residues. The CDR3 reads CASSDAGGPDEQFF. The DNA of the CDR3 is TGTGCCAGCAGTGACGCGGGAGGGCCGGACGAGCAGTTCTTC.

V usage is TRBV30 and J usage is TRBJ1-1; D is possibly TRBD1 (6 bases). In germline, CDR1 is GTSNPN, CDR2 SVGIG (reference sequence). Trimming shortened V by 5 bases and J by 0 bases, and 13 bases separated the two germline ends. This CDR3 region has 14 residues. CDR3 DNA: TGTGCCTGGGGGGAAGGACAGTTGAACACTGAAGCTTTCTTT. Translating it yields CAWGEGQLNTEAFF.

The chain uses TRBV27 and TRBJ1-1, with TRBD1 identical over 9 bases. After removal of 0 bases from V and 1 base from J, the junction contained 3 bases not matched to a gene. This CDR3 is 16 amino acids long. From germline, CDR1 is MNHEY and CDR2 SMNVEV (reference sequence). The CDR3 reads CASSLSQGQGNTEAFF. The DNA of the CDR3 is TGTGCCAGCAGTTTATCCCAGGGACAGGGGAACACTGAAGCTTTCTTT.

This clone was seen a handful of times. The CDR3, as DNA: TGTGCCATCAGTGAGGGGGCGATCAGCTCCTACGAGCAGTACTTC. Its protein is CAISEGAISSYEQYF. The V and J genes are TRBV10-3 and TRBJ2-7; weak D call: TRBD1 (5 bases). The CDR3 totals 15 residues. Germline assignment: CDR1 ENHRY and CDR2 SYGVKD. Trimming shortened V by 2 bases and J by 0 bases, and 11 bases separated the two germline ends.

This clone occurred once. This rearrangement joins TRBV2 to TRBJ2-3, with 7 bases that match TRBD1. Per the germline V gene, CDR1 is SNHLY and CDR2 is FYNNEI. Trimming at V came to 4 bases and at J to 3 bases, leaving 7 bases not matched to a gene. The CDR3 runs 15 residues. The CDR3 bases are TGTGCCAGCAGTGGGCCAGGGGGATGGACAGATACGCAGTATTTT. It translates to CASSGPGGWTDTQYF.

The chain combines TRBV18 with TRBJ2-1, with D unclear. V was pared by 2 bases and J by 0 bases, with 11 bases between. The germline CDR1 and CDR2 sequences are KGHSH and LQKENI. CDR3 size: 16 residues. Here the CDR3 DNA reads TGTGCCAGCTCACCAGTCCTACAGCTCTCCTACAATGAGCAGTTCTTC. Amino acid sequence: CASSPVLQLSYNEQFF.

The chain recombines TRBV5-6 with TRBJ1-1, with D possibly TRBD1 on 6 matching bases. V was clipped by 2 bases and J by 6 bases, with 11 bases between them. CDR1 and CDR2 from the germline V gene are SGHDT and YYEEEE. This CDR3 has 13 amino acids. The CDR3 spells CASSLQGLAEAFF. The CDR3 DNA reads TGTGCCAGCAGCTTACAGGGTTTGGCTGAAGCTTTCTTT.

The chain recombines TRBV4-1 with TRBJ2-7, with D possibly being TRBD1 (5 bases). Germline V CDR1 and CDR2: MGHRA, YSYEKL. CDR3 length: 13 amino acids. The V end was cut by 5 bases, the J end by 4 bases, with 12 bases between. CDR3 loop: CASSYTQGYEQYF. CDR3 DNA sequence: TGCGCCAGCAGCTACACCCAGGGATACGAGCAGTACTTC.

The rearrangement links TRBV28 to TRBJ1-3; 9 nucleotides match TRBD1. The V segment lost 10 bases and the J segment 4 bases; nucleotides outside the gene matches: 2. There are 12 residues in the CDR3. Germline CDR1 MDHEN, CDR2 SYDVKM. CDR3 region: CATGTGGNTIYF. In DNA, the CDR3 is TGTGCCACCGGGACAGGGGGAAACACCATATATTTT.

The chain is built from TRBV2 and TRBJ2-1; D is perhaps TRBD1 (6 bases). V was trimmed by 6 bases and J by 9 bases, leaving 18 bases between them. The CDR3 extends over 14 amino acids. Per germline, CDR1 SNHLY and CDR2 FYNNEI. CDR3 in amino acids: CASSADRIRGEQFF. The CDR3 region has the DNA TGTGCCAGCAGCGCCGACAGGATTAGGGGTGAGCAGTTCTTC.

This chain uses TRBV6-5 with TRBJ1-3; no firm D call. Germline loops: CDR1 MNHEY, CDR2 SVGAGI. CDR3 length: 15 residues. Trimming removed 2 bases at V and 4 bases at J, with 12 bases between. The chain's CDR3 is CASSYRGRAGNTIYF. CDR3 nucleotide sequence: TGTGCCAGCAGTTACCGCGGGCGTGCAGGAAACACCATATATTTT.

The V and J genes are TRBV6-5 and TRBJ1-2; D gene uncertain. The germline gives CDR1 MNHEY, CDR2 SVGAGI. The CDR3 extends over 14 amino acids. Deletions cut 1 base from V and 0 bases from J, with 6 bases between. The CDR3 nucleotides are TGTGCCAGCAGTTACTTGTCGCCTAACTATGGCTACACCTTC. Amino acids: CASSYLSPNYGYTF.

This chain links TRBV6-5 with TRBJ2-3; D possibly corresponds to TRBD2 (6 bases). V gave up 8 bases and J gave up 5 bases, with 14 bases separating them. Germline CDR1 and CDR2: MNHEY and SVGAGI. The CDR3 extends over 13 amino acids. CDR3 DNA sequence: TGTGCCAGCCGTACCGGGCGGGAAGATACGCAGTATTTT. Its protein is CASRTGREDTQYF.

V is TRBV6-5 and J is TRBJ2-3, with a weak D call TRBD1 (6 bases). The CDR3 consists of 16 residues. Looked up from germline, CDR1 is MNHEY and CDR2 is SVGAGI. Trimming cost V 0 bases and J 1 base, with 11 bases left between them. The CDR3 loop is CASSYSPGEGTDTQYF. CDR3 in DNA: TGTGCCAGCAGTTACTCCCCAGGGGAAGGCACAGATACGCAGTATTTT.

This rearrangement joins TRBV4-1 to TRBJ1-1, with a possible D match to TRBD1 (5 bases). This CDR3 has 16 amino acids. Trimming took off 4 bases at V and 1 base at J, with 16 bases between the two ends. Germline V gene data show CDR1 as MGHRA and CDR2 as YSYEKL. The CDR3 sequence is CASSLYAGRSNTEAFF. The DNA of the CDR3 is TGCGCCAGCAGCCTGTACGCGGGACGATCGAACACTGAAGCTTTCTTT.